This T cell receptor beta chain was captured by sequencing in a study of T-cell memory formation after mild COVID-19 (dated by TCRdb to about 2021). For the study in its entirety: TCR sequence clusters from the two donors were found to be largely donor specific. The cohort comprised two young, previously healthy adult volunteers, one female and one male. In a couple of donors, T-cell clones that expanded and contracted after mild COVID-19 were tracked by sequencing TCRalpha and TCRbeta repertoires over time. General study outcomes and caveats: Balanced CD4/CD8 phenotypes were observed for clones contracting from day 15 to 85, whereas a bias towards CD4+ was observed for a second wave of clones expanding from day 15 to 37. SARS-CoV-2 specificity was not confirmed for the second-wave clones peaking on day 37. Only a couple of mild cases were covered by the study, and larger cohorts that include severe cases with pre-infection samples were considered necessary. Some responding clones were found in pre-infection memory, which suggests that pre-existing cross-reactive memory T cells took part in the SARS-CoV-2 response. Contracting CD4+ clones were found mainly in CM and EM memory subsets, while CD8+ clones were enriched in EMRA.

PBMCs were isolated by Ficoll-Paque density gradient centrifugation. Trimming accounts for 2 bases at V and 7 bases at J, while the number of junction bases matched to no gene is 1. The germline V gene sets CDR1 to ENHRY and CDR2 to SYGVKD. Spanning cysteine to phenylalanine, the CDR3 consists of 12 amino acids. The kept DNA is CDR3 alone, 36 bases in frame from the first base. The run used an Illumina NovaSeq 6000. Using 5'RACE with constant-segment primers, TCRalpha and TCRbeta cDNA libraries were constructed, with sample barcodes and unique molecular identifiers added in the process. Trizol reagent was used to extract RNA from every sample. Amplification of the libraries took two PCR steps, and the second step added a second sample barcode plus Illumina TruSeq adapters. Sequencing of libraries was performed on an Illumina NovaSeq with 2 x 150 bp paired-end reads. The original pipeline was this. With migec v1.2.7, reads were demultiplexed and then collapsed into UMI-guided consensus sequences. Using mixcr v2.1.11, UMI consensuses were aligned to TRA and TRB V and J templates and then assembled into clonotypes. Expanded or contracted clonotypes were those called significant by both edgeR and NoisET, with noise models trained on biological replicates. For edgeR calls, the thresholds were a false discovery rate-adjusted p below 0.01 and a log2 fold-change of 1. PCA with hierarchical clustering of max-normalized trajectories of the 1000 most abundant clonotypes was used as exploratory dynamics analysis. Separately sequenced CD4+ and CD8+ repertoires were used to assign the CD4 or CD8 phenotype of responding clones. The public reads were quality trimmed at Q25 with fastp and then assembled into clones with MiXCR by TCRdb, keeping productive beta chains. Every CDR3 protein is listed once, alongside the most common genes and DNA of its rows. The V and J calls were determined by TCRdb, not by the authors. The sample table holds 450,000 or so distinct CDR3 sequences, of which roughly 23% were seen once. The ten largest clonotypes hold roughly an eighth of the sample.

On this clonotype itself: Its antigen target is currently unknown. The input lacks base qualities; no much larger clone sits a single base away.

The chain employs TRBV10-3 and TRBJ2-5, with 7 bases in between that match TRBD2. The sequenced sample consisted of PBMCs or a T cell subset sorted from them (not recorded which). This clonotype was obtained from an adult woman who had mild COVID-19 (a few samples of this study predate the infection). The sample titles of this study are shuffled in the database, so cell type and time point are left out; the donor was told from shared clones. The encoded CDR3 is CAISEPGGTQYF. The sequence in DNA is TGTGCCATCAGTGAGCCGGGGGGGACCCAGTACTTC.